This T cell receptor beta chain was captured by sequencing in a study of CD8+ T cells in alopecia areata. Treatment: oral pan-JAK inhibitor, 5-10 mg twice daily. The CDR3 has 14 amino acids. The germline gives CDR1 MNHNS, CDR2 SASEGT. V lost 8 bases and J lost 8; bases outside the gene matches: 11. Extracted from the samples, RNA was reverse transcribed into cDNA to serve as the sequencing template. TCRdb keeps only in-frame clones here, not all; method: immunoSEQ multiplex PCR. The data contain over 150,000 clones, roughly 60% of them singletons. The J gene is TRBJ2-1, the V gene TRBV6-1, with 8 bases identical to TRBD1. Sequencing was performed on CD4+ T cells sorted from blood, taken at week 24, from a patient treated with tofacitinib. The TCR was taken from a human donor with alopecia areata. The CDR3 nucleotides are TGTGCCAGCGGCCGGGACAGGTCGCGGGATGAGCAGTTCTTC. Protein: CASGRDRSRDEQFF.